The sequence of this TCR beta chain was determined in a study of metastatic and nonmetastatic thyroid tumors. Study details: For malignant and benign thyroid patients, tumor or nodule tissue and blood were the sources whose repertoires were compared.

Findings and limits, study-wide: For both blood and tumor, malignant thyroid tumors reportedly showed significantly higher TCR beta diversity than benign nodules did.

Only a few counts were recorded for this clone. Its antigen is currently unknown. CDR3 length: 12 residues. Per the germline V gene, CDR1 is MDHEN and CDR2 is SYDVKM. V gave up 6 bases and J gave up 7 bases, with 13 bases separating them. The entire patient cohort was treatment-naive prior to thyroid surgery. Per the original methods: Construction of a distant-metastasis classifier for papillary thyroid cancer relied on CDR3 differences across clinicopathological groups. Using MiXCR, TCRdb re-called clones from the PCR reads. Clone size and V and J calls follow TCRdb, not the original study. This table holds 15,000 to 17,000 clones, around 3.8% found once.

Sequencing was done on a sample of tumor tissue. The gene calls are TRBV28 and TRBJ2-7; no definite D call. The source of this sequence is a female donor with papillary thyroid cancer or a benign thyroid nodule (not recorded which). Some clones in this sample may be carry-over from other donors' samples. For the CDR3, the DNA is TGTGCCAGCAGCCGACTGCGGCGGGAGCAGTACTTC. Amino acids: CASSRLRREQYF.